Presented here are 29 T cell receptor beta chains from one specimen sequenced in a study of cytomegalovirus exposure and HLA in healthy donors. The PCR employed 60 Vbeta primers together with 13 Jbeta primers. TCRdb keeps only in-frame clones here, not all; method: immunoSEQ multiplex PCR. Counted here are approximately 170,000 clones, around four fifths occurring once; the ten biggest clones make up roughly 7.3%. The specimen sequenced was PBMCs. The origin of the receptors is a male donor in good health and CMV-seropositive.

The chain combines TRBV30 with TRBJ2-6, with D possibly matching TRBD2 (7 bases). Germline assignment: CDR1 GTSNPN and CDR2 SVGIG (reference sequence). The CDR3 runs 15 residues. Trimming left V 4 bases short and J 2 bases short, with 12 bases between. The CDR3 loop is CAWIGGGAGANVLTF. The CDR3, as DNA: TGTGCCTGGATTGGGGGGGGCGCTGGGGCCAACGTCCTGACTTTC.

The rearrangement joins TRBV5-6 to TRBJ2-5; a weak D match, TRBD1 (5 bases). The DNA end lines up better with TRBJ2-7; the J call may be wrong. Germline V gene sequence: CDR1 SGHDT, CDR2 YYEEEE. CDR3 length: 14 amino acids. CDR3 nucleotides: TGTGCCAGCAGCTTGGAGGGGCCCCGGGCCGAGCAGTACTTC. Translating it yields CASSLEGPRAEQYF.

This chain links TRBV4-3 with TRBJ2-5; 7 bases fit TRBD1. The J call may be faulty, since TRBJ2-7 better matches the DNA end. The CDR3 sequence is 16 residues long. Germline values: CDR1 LGHNA, CDR2 YSLEER. CDR3 amino acids: CASSQDSGGTSYEQYF. The CDR3 nucleotides are TGCGCCAGCAGCCAAGATTCAGGGGGTACCTCCTACGAGCAGTACTTC.

V usage is TRBV14 and J usage is TRBJ1-1; 9 bases fit TRBD1. CDR3 size: 17 residues. Looked up from germline, CDR1 is SGHDN and CDR2 is FVKESK. After removal of 1 base from V and 1 base from J, the junction contained 7 bases not matched to a gene. Here the CDR3 DNA reads TGTGCCAGCAGCCAAGTAGGACAGGGGTATGGGAACACTGAAGCTTTCTTT. Amino acid sequence: CASSQVGQGYGNTEAFF.

V is TRBV13 and J is TRBJ1-1; D uncertain. Trimming took 5 bases from V and 3 from J, leaving 7 bases between them. This CDR3 contains 12 residues. Germline CDR1 reads PRHDT; CDR2 reads FYEKMQ (reference sequence). The DNA for the CDR3 is TGTGCCAGCAGCGCCCGGGACACTGAAGCTTTCTTT. Translating gives CASSARDTEAFF.

This clone has a handful of counts. This chain joins TRBV4-3 and TRBJ1-1; 7 bases agree with TRBD1. The germline gives CDR1 LGHNA, CDR2 YSLEER. After removal of 2 bases from V and 0 bases from J, the junction contained 9 bases not matched to a gene. The CDR3 runs to 17 residues. Here the CDR3 reads CASSQKPGDSMNTEAFF. The CDR3 DNA is TGCGCCAGCAGCCAAAAGCCCGGGGACAGCATGAACACTGAAGCTTTCTTT.

The chain has TRBV5-1 and TRBJ1-1; TRBD1 matches at 7 bases. V was pared by 4 bases and J by 2 bases, with 5 bases of the junction left unmatched. Germline CDR1 is SGHRS and CDR2 is YFSETQ. The CDR3 is 14 amino acids. CDR3 in DNA: TGCGCCAGCAGCCGGACAGGAGTTAACACTGAAGCTTTCTTT. Translation: CASSRTGVNTEAFF.

In its sample, this clone was seen once. J is TRBJ2-2 and V is TRBV7-9, with 11 bases fitting TRBD2. The ends lost 5 bases at V and 0 bases at J; junction bases unmatched: 5. This CDR3 spans 17 amino acids. Germline V gene lookup returns CDR1 SEHNR and CDR2 FQNEAQ (reference sequence). The CDR3 here is CASSGRLAGSNTGELFF. The CDR3 bases are TGTGCCAGCAGCGGGAGACTAGCGGGGTCGAACACCGGGGAGCTGTTTTTT.

The rearrangement uses TRBV30 and TRBJ1-5; D remains ambiguous. The CDR3 length is 14 residues. Germline V lookup: CDR1 GTSNPN, CDR2 SVGIG (reference sequence). Trimming stripped 2 bases from V and 7 bases from J, with 15 bases between. The CDR3 DNA follows: TGTGCCTGGAGTTTCCGGGGAGAGGGCCAGCCCCAGCATTTT. Translated, it gives CAWSFRGEGQPQHF.

The rearrangement links TRBV2 to TRBJ2-2; D remains ambiguous. Germline assignment: CDR1 SNHLY and CDR2 FYNNEI. The CDR3 has 17 amino acids. With 3 bases removed from V and 6 bases from J, the gap between germline ends came to 20 bases. The CDR3 sequence: CASSEIGSGKGSGELFF. CDR3 DNA sequence: TGTGCCAGCAGTGAGATAGGATCGGGTAAAGGCTCCGGGGAGCTGTTTTTT.

The chain recombines TRBV13 with TRBJ2-2; 11 positions agree with TRBD2. Germline V gene data show CDR1 as PRHDT and CDR2 as FYEKMQ (reference sequence). V was clipped by 1 base and J by 9 bases; unmatched bases: 7. The CDR3 spans 16 residues. The CDR3 region is CASSLAASGGHRELFF. CDR3 coding DNA: TGTGCCAGCAGCTTAGCGGCTAGCGGGGGGCACCGGGAGCTGTTTTTT.

The chain recombines TRBV5-6 with TRBJ2-3; D remains unclear. Germline V gives CDR1 SGHDT, CDR2 YYEEEE. CDR3 length: 12 residues. V lost 1 base to trimming and J lost 4 bases, with 4 bases between them. CDR3 nucleotide sequence: TGTGCCAGCAGCTTGTTCGCAGATACGCAGTATTTT. Amino acids: CASSLFADTQYF.

This CDR3 is CASSWGRNSPLHF. Here the CDR3 DNA reads TGTGCCAGCAGCTGGGGCCGAAATTCACCCCTCCACTTT. The chain couples TRBV7-3 to TRBJ1-6; a possible D gene is TRBD1 (5 bases). V was clipped by 4 bases and J by 7 bases, with 8 bases between them. The CDR3 has 13 residues. Germline V CDR1 and CDR2: SGHTA, FQGTGA.

CDR3 sequence reads: CAWQISGREQFF. As DNA, the CDR3 is TGTGCCTGGCAGATTAGCGGTCGTGAGCAGTTCTTC. The gene calls are TRBV30 and TRBJ2-1, with a possible D match to TRBD2 (6 bases). Germline assignment: CDR1 GTSNPN and CDR2 SVGIG (reference sequence). V was cut by 5 bases and J by 9 bases, with 14 bases left in between. CDR3 length: 12 residues.

This clone turned up a few times. V is TRBV25-1 and J is TRBJ2-1; 7 nucleotides match TRBD1. Germline CDR1 is MGHDK and CDR2 is SYGVNS. J gave up 0 bases and V 7 bases, and 3 bases lay outside the gene matches. The CDR3 loop spans 14 amino acids. Here the CDR3 DNA reads TGTGCCAGCAACCACAGGGGCTCCTACAATGAGCAGTTCTTC. This gives the protein CASNHRGSYNEQFF.

The chain links TRBV6-4 to TRBJ1-5; D is uncertain. This CDR3 is 13 amino acids long. Trimming cost V 1 base and J 4 bases, with 5 bases left between them. Germline values: CDR1 MRHNA, CDR2 SNTAGT. CDR3 DNA: TGTGCCAGCAGTGACTATCCAAATCAGCCCCAGCATTTT. It specifies CASSDYPNQPQHF.

The V gene is TRBV5-1, the J gene TRBJ2-3; 12 bases are shared with TRBD2. V shed 3 bases, J shed 2 bases, and the junction held 4 bases outside the gene matches. The germline gives CDR1 SGHRS, CDR2 YFSETQ. The CDR3 consists of 16 residues. The CDR3 nucleotides are TGCGCCAGCAGCTCCCTAGCGGGGGGGCCCACAGATACGCAGTATTTT. Translating it yields CASSSLAGGPTDTQYF.

The chain employs TRBV21-1 and TRBJ1-3. TRBV21-1 is a pseudogene. CDR3 length: 18 amino acids. The CDR3 is CASSKGGGPGLSGNTIYF. Here the CDR3 DNA reads TGTGCCAGCAGCAAAGGGGGAGGTCCGGGGCTCTCTGGAAACACCATATATTTT.

The chain recombines TRBV5-4 with TRBJ1-6; 9 bases line up with TRBD1. This CDR3 contains 15 residues. V shed 3 bases and J 8 bases; nucleotides not matched to a gene: 6. CDR1 is SGHNT, CDR2 YYREEE, per germline (reference sequence). The CDR3 DNA follows: TGTGCCAGCAGCTCAGATGACAGGGGGTATTCACCCCTCCACTTT. The encoded protein is CASSSDDRGYSPLHF.

The J gene is TRBJ2-7, the V gene TRBV19; the D gene is possibly TRBD1 (5 bases). Germline CDR1 LNHDA, CDR2 SQIVND (reference sequence). There are 13 residues in the CDR3. Trimming left V 4 bases short and J 7 bases short, with 14 bases between. The CDR3 region has the DNA TGTGCCAGTAGTACGCAAGGCCAGGGTGAGCAGTACTTC. Encoded protein: CASSTQGQGEQYF.

This clone was observed a few times. This chain uses TRBV19 with TRBJ2-1; 11 bases fit TRBD1. V lost 6 bases to trimming and J lost 6 bases; unmatched junction nucleotides: 4. From germline, CDR1 is LNHDA and CDR2 SQIVND (reference sequence). This CDR3 comprises 14 residues. CDR3 region: CASSAGTGGNEQFF. Written as DNA, the CDR3 is TGTGCCAGTAGCGCCGGGACAGGGGGCAATGAGCAGTTCTTC. Full variable domain (remainder filled in from reference TRBV19 and TRBJ2-1): DGGITQSPKYLFRKEGQNVTLSCEQNLNHDAMYWYRQDPGQGLRLIYYSQIVNDFQKGDIAEGYSVSREKKESFPLTVTSAQKNPTAFYLCASSAGTGGNEQFFGPGTRLTVL.

The chain links TRBV6-6 to TRBJ1-6; TRBD1 is a possible D gene (6 bases). V shed 8 bases and J shed 7 bases, with 9 bases lying between them. This CDR3 is built from 12 residues. The germline gives CDR1 MNHNY, CDR2 SVGAGI (reference sequence). For the CDR3, the DNA is TGTGCCAGCTCAGGGGACAATTCACCCCTCCACTTT. Translated, it gives CASSGDNSPLHF.

The rearrangement joins TRBV5-4 to TRBJ2-1; 11 nucleotides line up with TRBD2. CDR1 is SGHNT and CDR2 is YYREEE in the germline V gene (reference sequence). This CDR3 is built from 17 residues. V shed 0 bases, J shed 3 bases, and the junction held 5 bases outside the gene matches. CDR3 sequence reads: CASSLAISGGVYNEQFF. The DNA of the CDR3 is TGTGCCAGCAGCTTGGCCATTAGCGGGGGGGTCTACAATGAGCAGTTCTTC.

This chain links TRBV11-2 with TRBJ2-2; 8 positions match TRBD1. The ends lost 5 bases at V and 6 bases at J; junction bases unmatched: 8. The length of the CDR3 is 15 residues. Germline CDR1 SGHAT, CDR2 FQNNGV. The CDR3 region has the DNA TGTGCCAGCAGCGCCGGACAGGGTTGGGCCGGGGAGCTGTTTTTT. It yields the protein CASSAGQGWAGELFF.

CDR3 DNA: TGTGCCAGCAGTGACAGGGTCACCGGGGAGCTGTTTTTT. Translation: CASSDRVTGELFF. The rearrangement uses TRBV2 and TRBJ2-2; possible D gene TRBD1, 5 bases. Between the trimmed V and J ends, which lost 3 bases and 4 bases, there was a span of 6 bases. The length of the CDR3 is 13 residues. In germline, CDR1 is SNHLY, CDR2 FYNNEI.

The chain joins TRBV30 to TRBJ2-2; 8 bases are shared with TRBD1. CDR1 is GTSNPN and CDR2 is SVGIG in the germline V gene (reference sequence). The CDR3 spans 15 residues. The J segment lost 6 bases and the V segment lost 1 base, leaving 7 bases of the junction unmatched. The CDR3, as DNA: TGTGCCTGGAGTGAGGTTAGGACAGGGTCCGGGGAGCTGTTTTTT. Translating gives CAWSEVRTGSGELFF. Full variable domain (remainder filled in from reference TRBV30 and TRBJ2-2): SQTIHQWPATLVQPVGSPLSLECTVEGTSNPNLYWYRQAAGRGLQLLFYSVGIGQISSEVPQNLSASRPQDRQFILSSKKLLLSDSGFYLCAWSEVRTGSGELFFGEGSRLTVL.

This rearrangement joins TRBV5-6 to TRBJ2-3, with a possible D match to TRBD1 (5 bases). The ends were cut back, 0 bases at V and 2 bases at J, with 7 bases in the middle. The V gene's germline CDR1 is SGHDT and CDR2 YYEEEE. This CDR3 has 14 amino acids. In DNA, the CDR3 is TGTGCCAGCAGCTTGGGACAGCACACAGATACGCAGTATTTT. Translated, it gives CASSLGQHTDTQYF.

The chain joins TRBV30 to TRBJ2-1, with TRBD1 identical over 9 bases. The ends lost 2 bases at V and 2 bases at J; junction bases unmatched: 4. Looked up from germline, CDR1 is GTSNPN and CDR2 is SVGIG (reference sequence). The CDR3 contains 15 residues. CDR3 region: CAWSRGQGAYNEQFF. The DNA of the CDR3 is TGTGCCTGGAGTCGGGGACAGGGAGCCTACAATGAGCAGTTCTTC.

The chain has TRBV27 and TRBJ1-5; 7 bases align to TRBD1. The CDR3 length is 15 residues. CDR1 and CDR2 (germline): MNHEY, SMNVEV (reference sequence). V trimming: 5 bases; J trimming: 0 bases; junction bases outside the gene matches: 4. The chain's CDR3 is CASSPGTVSNQPQHF. In nucleotides, the CDR3 is TGTGCCAGCAGTCCCGGGACAGTTAGCAATCAGCCCCAGCATTTT.